These 21 T cell receptor beta chains were sequenced from one sample in a study of T-cell reconstitution after alpha-beta-depleted transplantation in children. General study results and limits: By one year post-transplant, T-cell counts and diversity largely arose from T cells that were newly produced.

No antigens are known for them. Using unique molecular identifiers, the investigators prepared the TCRbeta library. MiXCR, run by TCRdb on the PCR reads, gives a single entry per CDR3 protein. The data hold hundreds of thousands of distinct CDR3 sequences, with over 7.5% observed a single time. The sequenced sample was peripheral blood, obtained 360 days after TCRalphabeta/CD19-depleted stem cell transplant. All receptors derive from a female patient younger than 10 who had a stem cell transplant for Fanconi anemia, so the T cells may come from the graft donor.

At least ten counts were recorded for this clonotype. CDR3 protein: CASSVDRNSPLHF. DNA for the CDR3: TGTGCCAGCAGCGTAGACCGAAATTCACCCCTCCACTTT. The rearrangement joins TRBV9 to TRBJ1-6; D gene unclear. CDR1 is SGDLS, CDR2 YYNGEE, per germline. The ends were cut back, 0 bases at V and 7 bases at J, with 5 bases in the middle. This CDR3 has 13 residues.

This clonotype appeared many times. The chain links TRBV5-1 to TRBJ2-7; weak D call: TRBD1 (6 bases). V was trimmed by 4 bases and J by 3 bases, leaving 11 bases between them. Germline CDR1 reads SGHRS; CDR2 reads YFSETQ. The CDR3 length is 13 residues. CDR3 protein: CASSAGTNYEQYF. The DNA for the CDR3 is TGCGCCAGCAGCGCCGGGACAAACTACGAGCAGTACTTC. Filled out from reference TRBV5-1 and TRBJ2-7, the complete variable domain reads KAGVTQTPRYLIKTRGQQVTLSCSPISGHRSVSWYQQTPGQGLQFLFEYFSETQRNKGNFPGRFSGRQFSNSRSEMNVSTLELGDSALYLCASSAGTNYEQYFGPGTRLTVT.

The chain combines TRBV20-1 with TRBJ2-2; 12 bases are shared with TRBD2. Germline lookup yields CDR1 DFQATT and CDR2 SNEGSKA (reference sequence). CDR3 length: 18 residues. V shed 4 bases and J 4 bases; nucleotides not matched to a gene: 13. The CDR3 here is CSANERTSGTRGTGELFF. In nucleotides, the CDR3 is TGCAGTGCTAACGAACGGACTAGCGGGACACGCGGCACCGGGGAGCTGTTTTTT.

The chain employs TRBV20-1 and TRBJ2-7; D possibly corresponds to TRBD1 (6 bases). V lost 4 bases and J lost 4, with 8 bases in between. Germline V gene data show CDR1 as DFQATT and CDR2 as SNEGSKA (reference sequence). CDR3 length: 11 amino acids. CDR3 in DNA: TGCAGTGCTAAAGGGGGTTACGAGCAGTACTTC. It yields the protein CSAKGGYEQYF.

This clonotype was recorded a few times. CDR3 bases: TGTGCCCCCCTCGTAGGGGTCTATCGGCCTTTCTATGGCTACACCTTC. Amino acid sequence: CAPLVGVYRPFYGYTF. This chain links TRBV11-2 with TRBJ1-2; weak D call: TRBD1 (5 bases). Germline-derived CDR1 and CDR2 are SGHAT and FQNNGV. V gave up 11 bases and J gave up 4 bases, with 26 bases separating them. The length of the CDR3 is 16 residues. Looking up the rest from reference TRBV11-2 and TRBJ1-2 gives the full variable domain: EAGVAQSPRYKIIEKRQSVAFWCNPISGHATLYWYQQILGQGPKLLIQFQNNGVVDDSQLPKDRFSAERLKGVDSTLKIQPAKLEDSAVYLCAPLVGVYRPFYGYTFGSGTRLTVV.

For the CDR3, the DNA is TGTGCCAGCAGTTACTTCGACCCTGGGGCCAACGTCCTGACTTTC. Its protein is CASSYFDPGANVLTF. The V gene is TRBV2, the J gene TRBJ2-6; D not resolved. The CDR3 covers 15 residues. V lost 5 bases, J lost 2 bases, and 10 bases lay in between. Germline loops: CDR1 SNHLY, CDR2 FYNNEI.

This clonotype was observed many times. CDR3 amino acids: CASSNSWELFF. CDR3 in DNA: TGTGCCAGCAGTAACAGCTGGGAGCTGTTTTTT. J is TRBJ2-2 and V is TRBV27; no clear D. The germline CDR1 and CDR2 sequences are MNHEY and SMNVEV (reference sequence). Trimming cost V 5 bases and J 9 bases, with 7 bases left between them. This CDR3 comprises 11 residues.

This clonotype was observed at least ten times. The chain joins TRBV29-1 to TRBJ2-5, with 10 bases lining up with TRBD1. The CDR3 sequence is 19 residues long. With V trimmed by 5 bases and J by 4 bases, 22 bases remained unmatched. Germline CDR1 and CDR2: SQVTM and ANQGSEA. CDR3 bases: TGCAGCGTTACGGGAGACCTGGGTGACAGGGGGCCTCTTGCAGAGACCCAGTACTTC. It translates to CSVTGDLGDRGPLAETQYF.

This clonotype has at least ten counts. For the CDR3, the DNA is TGCAGTGCTCGCGGGAGGGTCTACCACAATGAGCAGTTCTTC. Amino acid sequence: CSARGRVYHNEQFF. The chain has TRBV20-1 and TRBJ2-1; 9 bases are shared with TRBD2. Germline V gene lookup returns CDR1 DFQATT and CDR2 SNEGSKA (reference sequence). There are 14 residues in the CDR3. With 5 bases clipped from V and 5 bases from J, the junction kept 7 bases outside the gene matches.

The sample holds many counts of this clonotype. An end of the junction does not agree with germline; a read error may underlie this. The CDR3, as DNA: TGTGCCAGCATCCCATCCGGACAACTAGGAGAGGCCCAGTACTTC. This sequence encodes CASIPSGQLGEAQYF. This chain uses TRBV6-5 with TRBJ2-5; D may be TRBD1 or TRBD2 (5 bases each). Germline-derived CDR1 and CDR2 are MNHEY and SVGAGI. CDR3 length: 15 residues.

This clonotype came up many times. The chain combines TRBV5-6 with TRBJ2-5; 8 positions agree with TRBD1. The length of the CDR3 is 16 residues. Trimming took 2 bases from V and 3 from J; bases not matched to a gene: 9. Germline CDR1 reads SGHDT; CDR2 reads YYEEEE. The CDR3 DNA reads TGTGCCAGCAGCTTCGGGACAGGTTGGGGGGAAGAGACCCAGTACTTC. Translation: CASSFGTGWGEETQYF.

This clonotype was detected ten times or more. The V gene is TRBV12-3 or TRBV12-4, the J gene TRBJ2-7; possibly TRBD2 for D (5 bases). The CDR3 contains 13 residues. With 8 bases removed from V and 3 bases from J, the gap between germline ends came to 14 bases. CDR3: CASSKPGFYEQYF. The CDR3 DNA is TGTGCCAGCTCTAAACCGGGATTCTACGAGCAGTACTTC.

This clonotype came up many times. The chain recombines TRBV20-1 with TRBJ2-5; 14 bases align to TRBD2. J gave up 5 bases and V 5 bases, and 4 bases lay outside the gene matches. There are 14 residues in the CDR3. Germline loops: CDR1 DFQATT, CDR2 SNEGSKA (reference sequence). The CDR3 DNA is TGCAGTGCTTCGGGACTAGCGGGGGTGGAGACCCAGTACTTC. Its protein is CSASGLAGVETQYF.

This clonotype was counted many times. V usage is TRBV11-2 and J usage is TRBJ1-2; D unclear. The CDR3 runs to 12 residues. Germline V lookup: CDR1 SGHAT, CDR2 FQNNGV. V lost 10 bases, J lost 5 bases, and 14 bases lay in between. CDR3 in amino acids: CATFQLEYGYTF. CDR3 bases: TGTGCCACCTTTCAGTTAGAATATGGCTACACCTTC.

V usage is TRBV6-5 and J usage is TRBJ1-2; perhaps TRBD1 as D (6 bases). This CDR3 has 15 amino acids. In germline, CDR1 is MNHEY, CDR2 SVGAGI. Trimming took 7 bases from V and 0 from J, leaving 15 bases between them. CDR3 sequence: CASTPGGGPNYGYTF. CDR3 in DNA: TGTGCCAGCACCCCAGGAGGGGGGCCTAACTATGGCTACACCTTC.

The sample holds many counts of this clonotype. The rearrangement uses TRBV9 and TRBJ2-5; D is perhaps TRBD2 (7 bases). The CDR3 sequence is 12 residues long. Germline V gives CDR1 SGDLS, CDR2 YYNGEE. V shed 7 bases and J shed 4 bases, with 11 bases lying between them. CDR3: CASGGATETQYF. As DNA, the CDR3 is TGTGCCAGCGGGGGGGCAACAGAGACCCAGTACTTC.

This clonotype was picked up a small number of times. The V call is TRBV28, the J call TRBJ1-2; weak D call: TRBD1 (5 bases). There are 14 residues in the CDR3. Germline V gene sequence: CDR1 MDHEN, CDR2 SYDVKM. V lost 3 bases, J lost 6 bases, and 14 bases lay in between. CDR3 in DNA: TGTGCCAGCAGTTTTAGGCAGGAGGGGAATGGCTACACCTTC. Residues: CASSFRQEGNGYTF.

The table lists this clonotype with a count of one. This chain connects TRBV18 to TRBJ2-7; TRBD1 matches 10 bases. The CDR3 runs 15 residues. The V gene end was trimmed by 5 bases and the J gene end by 4 bases; junction bases not matched to a gene: 8. Germline CDR1 and CDR2: KGHSH and LQKENI. The CDR3 loop is CASSDRGPTLYEQYF. The DNA of the CDR3 is TGTGCCAGCTCAGACAGGGGGCCGACGCTTTACGAGCAGTACTTC.

This clonotype was seen only a few times. The chain carries TRBV24-1 and TRBJ2-1, with TRBD2 as a possible D gene (5 bases). The CDR3 spans 15 residues. CDR1 is KGHDR and CDR2 is SFDVKD in the germline V gene. V was shortened by 4 bases and J by 3 bases, with 12 bases between the two germline ends. The CDR3 region is CATSEAGSGYNEQFF. The CDR3 DNA reads as TGTGCCACCAGTGAGGCGGGTTCGGGCTACAATGAGCAGTTCTTC.

This clonotype was seen only a few times. The J gene is TRBJ1-5, the V gene TRBV11-1, with 7 bases matching TRBD1. Germline V gene data show CDR1 as SGHAT and CDR2 as FQDESV (reference sequence). The CDR3 has 15 amino acids. V was clipped by 5 bases and J by 4 bases; unmatched bases: 8. CDR3 sequence: CASSRTGAENQPQHF. The CDR3 DNA reads TGTGCCAGCAGCCGTACAGGGGCGGAGAATCAGCCCCAGCATTTT.

This clonotype appeared many times. The chain links TRBV5-1 to TRBJ2-5, with D perhaps being TRBD1 or TRBD2 (5 bases each). Germline loops: CDR1 SGHRS, CDR2 YFSETQ. V was shortened by 0 bases and J by 2 bases, with 11 bases between the two germline ends. The CDR3 contains 15 residues. The DNA of the CDR3 is TGCGCCAGCAGCTTGGCCCTGGGGGAACAAGAGACCCAGTACTTC. Translation: CASSLALGEQETQYF.